The entry below gives a single TCR beta chain sequence along with its context. Antigen specificity is unknown. This sample is drawn from a study of early stage breast cancer tumors. Study-wide context: Each sample averaged approximately 10-fold read coverage.

CDR1 and CDR2 from the germline V gene are SEHNR and FQNEAQ (reference sequence). The CDR3 spans 15 residues. V lost 3 bases to trimming and J lost 3 bases, with 13 bases between them. Repertoires were generated with immunoSEQ multiplex PCR, while TCRdb's copy carries only in-frame clones and drops some. The data show some 72,000 clones, under 85% seen once. The study's findings and limits: Most shared enriched TCRB sequences were commonly generated ones.

The clonotype was recovered from a person in their sixties or seventies with breast cancer. The rearrangement uses TRBV7-9 and TRBJ2-3, with D maybe TRBD2 (6 bases). Sample: blood. The CDR3 is CASSFFGAGTDTQYF. The CDR3, as DNA: TGTGCCAGCAGCTTTTTCGGTGCGGGGACAGATACGCAGTATTTT.